The 13 T cell receptor beta chains reported below all come from one sample, sequenced in a study of beta chain features in type 1 diabetes. Every isolated RNA sample was fully reverse transcribed, so sequencing captured expressed TCRB transcripts. Using immunoSEQ multiplex PCR, the repertoire was profiled, and TCRdb retains in-frame clones only, with some absent. The sample records more than 300,000 clones, 10% to 15% being singletons. The sample comprised naive CD4+ T cells from blood. The origin of the receptors is a young man in good health.

This chain connects TRBV20-1 to TRBJ1-1, with no clear D. Trimming pared 8 bases from V and 3 bases from J, leaving 7 bases between. Germline V gene lookup returns CDR1 DFQATT and CDR2 SNEGSKA (reference sequence). CDR3 length: 10 amino acids. CDR3 bases: TGCAGTACGATAGACACTGAAGCTTTCTTT. It codes for CSTIDTEAFF.

The chain joins TRBV19 to TRBJ1-5; possibly TRBD1 for D (6 bases). The CDR3 length is 14 residues. Between the trimmed V and J ends, which lost 6 bases and 7 bases, there was a span of 16 bases. Germline-derived CDR1 and CDR2 are LNHDA and SQIVND (reference sequence). The CDR3 region is CASSQGGGHQPQHF. The CDR3 DNA reads as TGTGCCAGTAGCCAAGGCGGGGGGCACCAGCCCCAGCATTTT.

This clone was counted between two and nine times. V is TRBV5-4 and J is TRBJ2-2, with 13 bases matching TRBD2. Germline CDR1 SGHNT, CDR2 YYREEE (reference sequence). CDR3 length equals 18 residues. V shed 0 bases and J 5 bases; nucleotides not matched to a gene: 7. CDR3 in DNA: TGTGCCAGCAGCTTGGAGTGGAGGACTAGCGGGGGTACCGGGGAGCTGTTTTTT. Residues: CASSLEWRTSGGTGELFF.

This clone has more than one count but fewer than ten. CDR3 protein: CASSLGLSSYEQYF. Here the CDR3 DNA reads TGTGCCAGCAGCTTGGGACTGAGCTCCTACGAGCAGTACTTC. The J gene is TRBJ2-7, the V gene TRBV7-9, with D perhaps matching TRBD2 (6 bases). The CDR3 is 14 residues long. V lost 3 bases, J lost 0 bases, and 9 bases lay in between. The V gene's germline CDR1 is SEHNR and CDR2 FQNEAQ (reference sequence).

This clone was seen a handful of times. The J gene is TRBJ2-3, the V gene TRBV7-2; D ambiguous. This CDR3 has 13 residues. V was clipped by 3 bases and J by 1 base, with 5 bases between them. Germline CDR1 reads SGHTA; CDR2 reads FQGNSA. CDR3 bases: TGTGCCAGCAGCTTTCAGGGCACAGATACGCAGTATTTT. The encoded protein is CASSFQGTDTQYF. The whole variable domain, remainder taken from reference TRBV7-2 and TRBJ2-3, is GAGVSQSPSNKVTEKGKDVELRCDPISGHTALYWYRQSLGQGLEFLIYFQGNSAPDKSGLPSDRFSAERTGGSVSTLTIQRTQQEDSAVYLCASSFQGTDTQYFGPGTRLTVL.

A note on this clone: At one of its ends the junction is not consistent with the germline gene, which may arise from a read error. J is TRBJ2-5 and V is TRBV6-5; 11 nucleotides match TRBD2. The CDR3 consists of 15 residues. Germline V gene data show CDR1 as MNHEY and CDR2 as SVGAGI. CDR3 region: CASSNPTSGVVRGDF. The CDR3 bases are TGTGCCAGCAGTAATCCGACTAGCGGGGTTGTTCGCGGAGACTTC.

In its sample, this clone was seen a few times. The chain has TRBV7-9 and TRBJ1-1; TRBD1 is a possible D gene (6 bases). The ends were cut back, 5 bases at V and 1 base at J, with 17 bases in the middle. The germline V gene encodes CDR1 SEHNR and CDR2 FQNEAQ (reference sequence). The CDR3 totals 16 residues. Here the CDR3 DNA reads TGTGCCAGCAGCACCGATGACGTCAGGGGGAACACTGAAGCTTTCTTT. It is translated as CASSTDDVRGNTEAFF.

The CDR3 bases are TGTGCCAGCAGTCCATTATGGGACAGGGAATACGAGCAGTACTTC. Encoded protein: CASSPLWDREYEQYF. The chain combines TRBV27 with TRBJ2-7; 9 nucleotides line up with TRBD1. The trim removed 5 bases at V and 4 bases at J, leaving 9 bases unmatched. The CDR3 has 15 residues. The V gene's germline CDR1 is MNHEY and CDR2 SMNVEV (reference sequence).

This clone was detected only a few times. The chain uses TRBV30 and TRBJ2-7; D is ambiguous. Germline V lookup: CDR1 GTSNPN, CDR2 SVGIG (reference sequence). V gave up 3 bases and J gave up 1 base, with 10 bases separating them. There are 13 residues in the CDR3. CDR3 sequence: CAWRVQQSYEQYF. In DNA, the CDR3 is TGTGCCTGGAGGGTCCAACAATCCTACGAGCAGTACTTC.

There are a few counts of this clone. This chain connects TRBV7-9 to TRBJ2-7; D call uncertain. CDR1 is SEHNR, CDR2 FQNEAQ, per germline (reference sequence). The CDR3 runs to 12 residues. The V and J ends lost 4 bases and 4 bases respectively, with 8 bases between them. In DNA, the CDR3 is TGTGCCAGCAGCTGGTCAGGTTACGAGCAGTACTTC. It translates to CASSWSGYEQYF.

The chain recombines TRBV30 with TRBJ1-5; 7 positions agree with TRBD1. V was clipped by 7 bases and J by 4 bases; unmatched bases: 7. The germline V gene encodes CDR1 GTSNPN and CDR2 SVGIG (reference sequence). This CDR3 has 13 amino acids. CDR3 sequence: CASGSTGNQPQHF. The CDR3 coding sequence is TGTGCCTCCGGCTCGACAGGGAATCAGCCCCAGCATTTT.

J is TRBJ2-5 and V is TRBV7-2; 7 bases line up with TRBD2. CDR1 and CDR2 (germline): SGHTA, FQGNSA. The CDR3 sequence is 14 residues long. V was clipped by 5 bases and J by 4 bases; unmatched bases: 7. The CDR3 region has the DNA TGTGCCAGCAGCCCACGGACTAGTGGAGAGACCCAGTACTTC. It is translated as CASSPRTSGETQYF.

This clone was seen only a few times. This chain uses TRBV5-4 with TRBJ2-6; 7 bases are a match to TRBD1. CDR1 and CDR2 from the germline V gene are SGHNT and YYREEE (reference sequence). With 3 bases clipped from V and 1 base from J, the junction kept 13 bases outside the gene matches. The CDR3 spans 19 residues. CDR3 protein: CASSWNWDSLTSGANVLTF. The CDR3 coding sequence is TGTGCCAGCAGCTGGAACTGGGACAGCTTGACTTCTGGGGCCAACGTCCTGACTTTC.